This record covers a single T cell receptor beta chain. Its antigen is as yet unknown. The record originates from a study of cytomegalovirus exposure and HLA in healthy donors. Study-level background: Clustering assigned 81% of the approximately 400 genotyped donors to the Caucasian-associated ancestry cluster.

Study conclusions and caveats: Reportedly, fewer N-insertions than the approximately 700-donor mean appeared in an Asian-associated ancestry cluster in a later analysis. Most of the TCR beta V segments (in an earlier analysis) were productive either about 87% or about 30% of the time.

The study ran its PCR with 60 Vbeta and 13 Jbeta primers. The data were produced by immunoSEQ multiplex PCR, yet TCRdb's version contains in-frame clones alone and is incomplete. Of under 150,000 clones listed, approximately 67% are singletons. Trimming removed 4 bases from V and 5 bases from J; junction bases left unmatched: 7. The V gene's germline CDR1 is SGHNT and CDR2 YYREEE (reference sequence). CDR3 length: 15 amino acids. These donors counted as nominally healthy when sampled, but unrecorded immune exposures were likely. The rearrangement links TRBV5-4 to TRBJ2-1, with 9 bases aligning to TRBD2. The sequence came from a man younger than 35 in good health and CMV-seropositive. The specimen was PBMCs. The DNA of the CDR3 is TGTGCCAGCAGCAACCCGGGACTAGCAAACAATGAGCAGTTCTTC. As protein: CASSNPGLANNEQFF. Complete variable domain (other parts from reference TRBV5-4 and TRBJ2-1): ETGVTQSPTHLIKTRGQQVTLRCSSQSGHNTVSWYQQALGQGPQFIFQYYREEENGRGNFPPRFSGLQFPNYSSELNVNALELDDSALYLCASSNPGLANNEQFFGPGTRLTVL.